What follows describes a single TCR beta chain. This sample is part of a study of CD8 T cells in Susac syndrome. Sequencing of TCR beta was performed on blood CD8+ and CD4+ T cells. With 8 bases removed from V and 7 bases from J, the gap between germline ends came to 23 bases. CDR3 size: 15 residues. An input of about 0.5 to 1 ug of RNA was subjected to reverse transcription using random hexamers. MiXCR, applied by TCRdb to the immunoSEQ multiplex PCR reads, yields one record per CDR3 protein. Among about 200,000 distinct CDR3 sequences listed, roughly 94% were seen once. The V gene is TRBV12-3 or TRBV12-4, the J gene TRBJ1-2; TRBD1 might be the D (5 bases). The sequenced material came from CD4+ T cells from PBMCs. The sequence came from a human donor in good health. The DNA for the CDR3 is TGTGCCAGCTGGGGCGGGGACGTGCTTTATGTTGGCTACACCTTC. This codes for CASWGGDVLYVGYTF.